Listed below are T cell receptor beta chains from one sample, sequenced in a study of identical twins. Each CDR3 protein gets one entry after TCRdb re-called the 5' RACE reads with MiXCR. Found here are about 520,000 distinct CDR3 sequences, about 20% of them singletons; the top ten hold roughly 0.91%. The same data also went into a second study, on T cells expressing NK-cell markers.

Sequenced material: CD4+ T cells sorted from blood. The receptors come from a young woman in good health. Each CDR3 is given with its conserved first and last residue. The D gene is left open where the match is weak. Some rows have no size entry. The others give once, few or many, or a class for an expanded clone.

d_call j_call clone_size v_call cdr3_nt cdr3_aa
- TRBJ2-7 - TRBV10-3 TGTGCCATCAGTGACACGGACCTCTCCTACGAGCAGTACTTC CAISDTDLSYEQYF
- TRBJ2-7 - TRBV4-2 TGTGCCAGCAGCCAAGATCTTGGGCAGGGGAATTTCTACGAGCAGTACTTC CASSQDLGQGNFYEQYF
- TRBJ2-3 - TRBV29-1 TGCAGCGTTGAATGGACGGGAGATACGCAGTATTTT CSVEWTGDTQYF
- TRBJ2-1 few TRBV20-1 TGCAGTGCTAGAGATTTCAGGGGCGTACCAGGAGAGCAGTTCTTC CSARDFRGVPGEQFF
- TRBJ2-1 - TRBV3-1 TGTGCCAGCAGCGCAATATCCGGGCAGTTCTTC CASSAISGQFF
- TRBJ2-3 - TRBV15 TGTGCCACTGGGGACGGGACGAACACAGATACGCAGTATTTT CATGDGTNTDTQYF
- TRBJ1-6 - TRBV5-5 TGTGCCAGCAGCTTTTCCTCCTATAATTCACCCCTCCACTTT CASSFSSYNSPLHF
TRBD2 TRBJ2-1 - TRBV4-3 TGCGCCAGCAGCCAATTCTTCGGGGGAGGGTATGAGCAGTTCTTC CASSQFFGGGYEQFF
TRBD2 TRBJ2-3 - TRBV4-1 TGCGCCAGCAGCCGGTGGAGGGGTCAGGGGACTAGCGGGAGGGCGAAGACAGATACGCAGTATTTT CASSRWRGQGTSGRAKTDTQYF
TRBD1 TRBJ2-1 few TRBV7-8 TGTGCCAGCAGCCGGGGACAGGGCCTCTCCAATGAGCAGTTCTTC CASSRGQGLSNEQFF
- TRBJ2-1 - TRBV15 TGTGCCACCAGCAGCCGGGAGATGTGGGAGCAGTTCTTC CATSSREMWEQFF
- TRBJ1-5 few TRBV5-1 TGCGCCAGCAGACCTGACGTTGGGGGAGACCAGCCCCAGCATTTT CASRPDVGGDQPQHF
TRBD2 TRBJ2-1 - TRBV12-3/TRBV12-4 TGTGCCAGCAGTTCGCGGACTAGCGGTCTACTCTCCTACAATGAGCAGTTCTTC CASSSRTSGLLSYNEQFF
- TRBJ1-3 few TRBV12-3/TRBV12-4 TGTGCCAGCAGTTTTGAGGGTTCTGGAAACACCATATATTTT CASSFEGSGNTIYF
- TRBJ2-7 - TRBV7-8 TGTGCCAGCAGCTCCTGGGGGGAGACTACCTCCGAGCAGTACTTC CASSSWGETTSEQYF
TRBD2 TRBJ2-3 medium-sized TRBV7-2 TGTGCCAGCAGCTCGGGACTAGCGGGAGAAAGGACGCAGTATTTT CASSSGLAGERTQYF
- TRBJ2-7 - TRBV5-4 TGTGCCAGCAGGAACCGGGGGGCGGGCGAGCAGTACTTC CASRNRGAGEQYF
- TRBJ2-5 - TRBV20-1 TGCAGTGCTAGAGGGGGAATGGAGACCCAGTACTTC CSARGGMETQYF
- TRBJ2-3 few TRBV7-9 TGTGCCAGCACCCCCTGGGGGAGTAGCACAGATACGCAGTATTTT CASTPWGSSTDTQYF
- TRBJ1-2 - TRBV7-2 TGTGCCAGCAGCGAACAGGGATTTTATGGCTACACCTTC CASSEQGFYGYTF
- TRBJ1-1 - TRBV3-1 TGTGCCAGCAGCCGTCGAGGCGGGCGCCTGAACACTGAAGCTTTCTTT CASSRRGGRLNTEAFF
TRBD2 TRBJ2-1 - TRBV7-2 TGTGCCAGCAGCTTAGGTAGCGGGTGGGATGAGCAGTTCTTC CASSLGSGWDEQFF
- TRBJ2-5 - TRBV7-2 TGTGCCAGCAGCTTCATAACTCAAGAGACCCAGTACTTC CASSFITQETQYF
- TRBJ2-7 few TRBV7-6 TGTGCCAGCAGCTTAAAGAGGGGGTGGAACGAGCAGTACTTC CASSLKRGWNEQYF
- TRBJ2-7 few TRBV3-1 TGTGCCAGCAGCCAAGTAGGCGGGGGCGGCCACGAGCAGTACTTC CASSQVGGGGHEQYF
- TRBJ2-1 few TRBV20-1 TGCAGTGCTAGAGGGGGCGGGGCAAGGGCCTACAATGAGCAGTTCTTC CSARGGGARAYNEQFF
TRBD2 TRBJ2-5 few TRBV3-1 TGTGCCAGCAGCCGTCTTAGCGGGAGGCAGGAGACCCAGTACTTC CASSRLSGRQETQYF
- TRBJ2-1 many TRBV5-5 TGTGCCAGCAGCTTGGTGTCCGGGAGGACAGATGAGCAGTTCTTC CASSLVSGRTDEQFF
- TRBJ2-5 once TRBV7-6 TGTGCCAGCAGCTTAGGGACCTCCCTGGCGGAGACCCAGTACTTC CASSLGTSLAETQYF
- TRBJ1-1 few TRBV20-1 TGCAGTGCGGGGGACTTCACTATCAGACTGAACACTGAAGCTTTCTTT CSAGDFTIRLNTEAFF
- TRBJ1-1 - TRBV20-1 TGCAGTGCTAGTAGAGGCCACACTGAAGCTTTCTTT CSASRGHTEAFF
- TRBJ2-7 few TRBV7-2 TGTGCCAGCAGCACTAGCCCCACCTTCTCCTACGAGCAGTACTTC CASSTSPTFSYEQYF
- TRBJ2-5 - TRBV25-1 TGTGCCAGCAGTGATCGTGCAGGGGCGGAGACCCAGTACTTC CASSDRAGAETQYF
- TRBJ1-1 few TRBV20-1 TGCAGTGCCGCCTGGGGCACTGAAGCTTTCTTT CSAAWGTEAFF
TRBD1 TRBJ1-2 few TRBV6-1 TGTGCCAGCTCCTGGACAGGGGAATTAGGCGGCTACACCTTC CASSWTGELGGYTF
TRBD1 TRBJ2-5 - TRBV20-1 TGCAGTGCTACACCAGGGGGCGTAGATGACCAGTACTTC CSATPGGVDDQYF
- TRBJ1-1 few TRBV5-1 TGCGCCAGCAGTTACCTTCAGAGGACTGAAGCTTTCTTT CASSYLQRTEAFF
- TRBJ2-7 few TRBV14 TGTGCCAGCAGCCAACCCGGCAGGGTGGGGTACGAGCAGTACTTC CASSQPGRVGYEQYF
- TRBJ2-3 - TRBV5-1 TGCGCCAGCAGCACCTCGGATACGCAGTATTTT CASSTSDTQYF
TRBD1 TRBJ1-1 - TRBV6-5 TGTGCCAGCAGTTACACGGACAGGGAGGGAACTGAAGCTTTCTTT CASSYTDREGTEAFF
TRBD2 TRBJ2-5 - TRBV11-2 TGTGCCAGCAGCTTAGGCGTCGGGGCCCTAGCGGGAGGGGAGACCCAGTACTTC CASSLGVGALAGGETQYF
TRBD1 TRBJ2-7 - TRBV5-1 TGCGCCAGCAGTACAGACAGGGCCTCCTACGAGCAGTACTTC CASSTDRASYEQYF
- TRBJ2-7 - TRBV29-1 TGCAGCGTTGCCGGCACCTCCTACGAGCAGTACTTC CSVAGTSYEQYF
TRBD1 TRBJ1-4 - TRBV29-1 TGCAGCGTGGTGCCCGCTGGACAGGGAGGAGAAAAACTGTTTTTT CSVVPAGQGGEKLFF
TRBD1 TRBJ2-4 - TRBV5-6 TGTGCCAGCAGCTTGACCGGGACAGGGAAAGTACTAGCCAAAAACATTCAGTACTTC CASSLTGTGKVLAKNIQYF